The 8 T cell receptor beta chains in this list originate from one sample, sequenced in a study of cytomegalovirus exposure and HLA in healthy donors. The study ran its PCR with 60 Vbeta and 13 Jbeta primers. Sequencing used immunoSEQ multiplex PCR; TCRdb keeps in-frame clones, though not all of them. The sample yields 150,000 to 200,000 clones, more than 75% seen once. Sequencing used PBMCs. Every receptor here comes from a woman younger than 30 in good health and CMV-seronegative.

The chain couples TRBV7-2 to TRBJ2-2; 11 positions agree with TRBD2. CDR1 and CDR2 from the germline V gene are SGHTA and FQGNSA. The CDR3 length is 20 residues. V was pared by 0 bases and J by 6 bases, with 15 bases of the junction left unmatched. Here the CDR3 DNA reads TGTGCCAGCAGCTTAGCGTATATCAGGGAACTAGCGGGAGTGGCCGGGGAGCTGTTTTTT. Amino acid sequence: CASSLAYIRELAGVAGELFF.

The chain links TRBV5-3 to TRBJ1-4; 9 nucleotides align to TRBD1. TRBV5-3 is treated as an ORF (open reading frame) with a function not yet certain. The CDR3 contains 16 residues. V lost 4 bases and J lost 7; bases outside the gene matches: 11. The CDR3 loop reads CARSGPGTGICEKLFF. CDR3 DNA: TGTGCCAGAAGCGGACCCGGGACAGGGATATGTGAAAAACTGTTTTTT.

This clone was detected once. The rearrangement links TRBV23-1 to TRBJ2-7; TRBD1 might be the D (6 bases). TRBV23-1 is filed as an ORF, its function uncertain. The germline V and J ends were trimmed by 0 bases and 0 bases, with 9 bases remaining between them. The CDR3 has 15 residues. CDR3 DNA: TGCGCCAGCAGTCAATCGGGCAGGGGCTCCTACGAGCAGTACTTC. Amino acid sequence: CASSQSGRGSYEQYF.

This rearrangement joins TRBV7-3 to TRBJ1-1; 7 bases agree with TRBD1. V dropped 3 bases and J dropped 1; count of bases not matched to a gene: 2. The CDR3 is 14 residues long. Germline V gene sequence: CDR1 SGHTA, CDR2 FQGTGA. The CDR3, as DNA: TGTGCCAGCAGCTTGGACAGGTGGAACACTGAAGCTTTCTTT. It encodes CASSLDRWNTEAFF. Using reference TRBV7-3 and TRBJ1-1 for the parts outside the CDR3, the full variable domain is GAGVSQTPSNKVTEKGKYVELRCDPISGHTALYWYRQSLGQGPEFLIYFQGTGAADDSGLPNDRFFAVRPEGSVSTLKIQRTERGDSAVYLCASSLDRWNTEAFFGQGTRLTVV.

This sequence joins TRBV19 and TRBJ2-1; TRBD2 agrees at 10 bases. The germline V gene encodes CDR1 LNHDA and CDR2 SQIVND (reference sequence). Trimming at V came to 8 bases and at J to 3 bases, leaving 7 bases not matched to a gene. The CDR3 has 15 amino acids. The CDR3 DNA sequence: TGTGCCAGTTCGCCTTGGACTAGCGGCTACAATGAGCAGTTCTTC. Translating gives CASSPWTSGYNEQFF.

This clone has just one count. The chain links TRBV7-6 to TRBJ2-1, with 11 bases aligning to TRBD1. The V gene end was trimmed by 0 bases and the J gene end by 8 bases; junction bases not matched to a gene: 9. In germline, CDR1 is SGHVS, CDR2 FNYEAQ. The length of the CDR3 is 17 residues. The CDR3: CASSLAQSGQGVYEQFF. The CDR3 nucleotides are TGTGCCAGCAGCTTAGCCCAATCGGGACAGGGGGTCTATGAGCAGTTCTTC.

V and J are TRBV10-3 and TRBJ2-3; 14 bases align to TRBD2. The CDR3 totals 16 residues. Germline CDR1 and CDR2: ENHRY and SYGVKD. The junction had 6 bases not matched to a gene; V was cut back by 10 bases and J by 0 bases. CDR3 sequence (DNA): TGTGCCACCCGGACTAGCGGGGGGCCCAGCACAGATACGCAGTATTTT. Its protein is CATRTSGGPSTDTQYF.

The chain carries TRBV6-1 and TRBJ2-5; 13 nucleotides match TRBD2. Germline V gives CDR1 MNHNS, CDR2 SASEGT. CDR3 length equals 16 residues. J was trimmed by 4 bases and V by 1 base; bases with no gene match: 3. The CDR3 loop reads CASSEGTSGGGETQYF. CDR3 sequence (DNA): TGTGCCAGCAGTGAAGGGACTAGCGGGGGAGGAGAGACCCAGTACTTC.